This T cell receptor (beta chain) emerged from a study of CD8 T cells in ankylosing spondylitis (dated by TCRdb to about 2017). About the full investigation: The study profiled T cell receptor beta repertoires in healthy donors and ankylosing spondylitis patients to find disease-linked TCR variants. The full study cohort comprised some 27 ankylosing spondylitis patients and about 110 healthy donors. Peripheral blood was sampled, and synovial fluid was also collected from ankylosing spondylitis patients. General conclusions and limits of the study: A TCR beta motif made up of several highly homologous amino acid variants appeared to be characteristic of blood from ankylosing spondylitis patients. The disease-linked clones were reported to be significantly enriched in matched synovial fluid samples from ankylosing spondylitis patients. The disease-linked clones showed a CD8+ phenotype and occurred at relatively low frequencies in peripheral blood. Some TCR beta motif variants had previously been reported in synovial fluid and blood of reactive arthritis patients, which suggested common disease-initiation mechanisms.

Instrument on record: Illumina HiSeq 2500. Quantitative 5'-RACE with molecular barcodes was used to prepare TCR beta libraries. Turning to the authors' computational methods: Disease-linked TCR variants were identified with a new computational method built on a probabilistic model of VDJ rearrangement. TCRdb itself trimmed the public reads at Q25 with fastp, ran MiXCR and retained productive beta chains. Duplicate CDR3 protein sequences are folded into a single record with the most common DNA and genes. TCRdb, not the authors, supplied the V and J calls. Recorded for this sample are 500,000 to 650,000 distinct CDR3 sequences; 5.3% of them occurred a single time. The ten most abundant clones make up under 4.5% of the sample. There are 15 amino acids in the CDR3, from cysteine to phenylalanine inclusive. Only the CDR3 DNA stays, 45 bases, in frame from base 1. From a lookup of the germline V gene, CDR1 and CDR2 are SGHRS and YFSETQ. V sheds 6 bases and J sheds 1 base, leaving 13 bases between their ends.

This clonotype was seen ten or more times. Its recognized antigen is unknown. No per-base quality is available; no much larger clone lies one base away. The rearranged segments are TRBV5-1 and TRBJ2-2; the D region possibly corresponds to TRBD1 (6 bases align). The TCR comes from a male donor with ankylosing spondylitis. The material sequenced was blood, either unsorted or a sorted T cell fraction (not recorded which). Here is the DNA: TGCGCCAGCATGTGGGGGACACAGAACACCGGGGAGCTGTTTTTT. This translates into CASMWGTQNTGELFF.